This T cell receptor (beta chain) was retrieved from a study of vaccination and CD4 T cells after COVID-19. Study information: Sampling post-COVID took place a median approximately 100 days after diagnosis (range 35 to 161).

Turning to this clonotype: Its antigen is undetermined.

Regarding treatment: approximately nine-day PBMC culture with coronavirus spike peptide pools or control peptides (ViraFEST assay). Cultured CD4+ T cells had their DNA profiled by the Oncomine TCR Beta short-read assay. TCRdb ran MiXCR on the PCR reads and lists one entry per CDR3 protein. The sample yields around 20,000 distinct CDR3 sequences, approximately 50% seen once. Germline V lookup: CDR1 SGHAT, CDR2 FQDESV (reference sequence). V was clipped by 5 bases and J by 11 bases, with 16 bases between them. This CDR3 contains 13 residues. The sample consisted of CD4+ T cells from blood, cultured in vitro, taken before SARS-CoV-2 vaccination. The TCR comes from a human donor who had recovered from COVID-19. This chain uses TRBV11-1 with TRBJ1-3, with TRBD1 as a possible D gene (5 bases). Here the CDR3 reads CASSLGRGTAIYF. CDR3 DNA sequence: TGTGCCAGCAGCCTAGGTCGGGGGACCGCCATATATTTT. Together with reference TRBV11-1 and TRBJ1-3, the CDR3 gives the full variable domain: EAEVAQSPRYKITEKSQAVAFWCDPISGHATLYWYRQILGQGPELLVQFQDESVVDDSQLPKDRFSAERLKGVDSTLKIQPAELGDSAMYLCASSLGRGTAIYFGEGSWLTVV.